This T cell receptor beta chain comes out of a study of Graves' ophthalmopathy and Graves' hyperthyroidism. Overall study results and limits: The study's model predicted ophthalmopathy progression at approximately 70% sensitivity and 72.22% specificity.

Remarks on this clonotype: Its antigen is currently unknown.

CDR3 length: 13 residues. J lost 6 bases, V lost 4 bases, and 1 base had no gene match. Per the germline V gene, CDR1 is SEHNR and CDR2 is FQNEAQ (reference sequence). Each hyperthyroidism patient was newly diagnosed, with under 2 months' duration, and aged 18 to 65. Pregnancy or lactation, uncontrolled infections and other autoimmune diseases were grounds for excluding patients. The diagnosis was founded upon clinical symptoms, serum thyroxine, TRAb, thyroid ultrasound and orbital computed tomography. Using RNA transcripts, the TCR beta CDR3 regions were amplified. Second-round multiplex PCR came after a first-round RT-PCR that employed HTBI primers. TCRdb re-called the multiplex PCR reads with MiXCR, one entry per CDR3 protein. The data hold 900,000 to 1,200,000 distinct CDR3 sequences, with less than 45% observed a single time.

The sample comprised peripheral blood or thyroid tissue (not recorded which). The receptor comes from an adult man with Graves' hyperthyroidism. This chain joins TRBV7-9 and TRBJ1-4; 8 nucleotides match TRBD1. The CDR3 DNA is TGTGCCAGCAGCTCGGGACAGGATGAAAAACTGTTTTTT. Amino acid sequence: CASSSGQDEKLFF.